Shown below are 5 T cell receptor beta chains from a single sample sequenced in a study of tumor-infiltrating lymphocytes in localized non-small cell lung cancer. Some clones are missing from TCRdb's copy, which holds only in-frame ones; the method was immunoSEQ multiplex PCR. The sample records roughly 20,000 clones, approximately 80% being singletons. Sequenced input: lung tumor tissue. The receptor set was obtained from a human donor with non-small cell lung cancer.

J is TRBJ2-7 and V is TRBV7-2; 7 positions match TRBD1. The germline V gene encodes CDR1 SGHTA and CDR2 FQGNSA. CDR3 length: 12 amino acids. Unmatched junction bases numbered 3, after V lost 4 bases and J lost 6 bases. The CDR3 protein is CASSSTGVEQYF. Here the CDR3 DNA reads TGTGCCAGCAGCTCAACAGGGGTCGAGCAGTACTTC. The full variable domain, rest sourced from reference TRBV7-2 and TRBJ2-7, is GAGVSQSPSNKVTEKGKDVELRCDPISGHTALYWYRQSLGQGLEFLIYFQGNSAPDKSGLPSDRFSAERTGGSVSTLTIQRTQQEDSAVYLCASSSTGVEQYFGPGTRLTVT.

This clone appeared a few times. The genes are TRBV19 and TRBJ1-1; no reliable D call. Trimming removed 5 bases from V and 4 bases from J, with 11 bases in between. Germline V gene data show CDR1 as LNHDA and CDR2 as SQIVND (reference sequence). The CDR3 consists of 13 residues. The CDR3 protein is CASSLWEATEAFF. The CDR3 DNA follows: TGTGCCAGTAGTCTTTGGGAGGCCACTGAAGCTTTCTTT.

The table lists this clone with a count of one. The chain uses TRBV7-2 and TRBJ1-2; tentative D call: TRBD1 (5 bases). CDR1 and CDR2 (germline): SGHTA, FQGNSA. The V and J ends lost 2 bases and 6 bases respectively, with 13 bases between them. The CDR3 has 14 amino acids. The CDR3 DNA sequence: TGTGCCAGCAGCTTACTATTAGGGACCGATGGCTACACCTTC. Its protein is CASSLLLGTDGYTF.

The chain couples TRBV18 to TRBJ2-7; 15 bases line up with TRBD2. Per germline, CDR1 KGHSH and CDR2 LQKENI. The V gene end was trimmed by 2 bases and the J gene end by 1 base; junction bases not matched to a gene: 6. The CDR3 loop spans 18 amino acids. The CDR3 reads CASSPGLAGGIPSYEQYF. As DNA, the CDR3 is TGTGCCAGCTCACCAGGACTAGCGGGAGGGATACCATCCTACGAGCAGTACTTC.

This chain connects TRBV6-1 to TRBJ2-5; TRBD1 or TRBD2 may be the D gene (6 bases each). Trimming shortened V by 4 bases and J by 4 bases, and 25 bases separated the two germline ends. Germline CDR1 reads MNHNS; CDR2 reads SASEGT. This CDR3 spans 18 amino acids. Here the CDR3 DNA reads TGTGCCAGCAGTGGACTCGTACGGGGGCTAGCCTTCCGAGAGACCCAGTACTTC. The encoded protein is CASSGLVRGLAFRETQYF.